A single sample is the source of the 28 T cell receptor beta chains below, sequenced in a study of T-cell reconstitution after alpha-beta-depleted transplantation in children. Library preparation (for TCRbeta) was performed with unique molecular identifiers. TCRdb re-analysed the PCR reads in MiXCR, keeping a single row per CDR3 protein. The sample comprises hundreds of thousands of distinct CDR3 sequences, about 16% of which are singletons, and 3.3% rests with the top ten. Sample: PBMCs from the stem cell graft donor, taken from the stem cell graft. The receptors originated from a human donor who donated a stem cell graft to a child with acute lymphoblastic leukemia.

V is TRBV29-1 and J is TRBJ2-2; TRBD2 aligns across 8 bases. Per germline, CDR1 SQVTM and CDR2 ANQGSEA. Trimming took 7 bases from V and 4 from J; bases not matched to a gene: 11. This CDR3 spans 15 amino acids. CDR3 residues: CSGLRREDGTGELFF. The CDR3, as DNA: TGCAGCGGCCTCCGGCGGGAGGATGGCACCGGGGAGCTGTTTTTT.

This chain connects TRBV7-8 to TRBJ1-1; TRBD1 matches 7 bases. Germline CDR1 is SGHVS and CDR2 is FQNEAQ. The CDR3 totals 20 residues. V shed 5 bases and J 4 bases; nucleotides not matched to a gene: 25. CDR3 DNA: TGTGCCAGCAGCCGACCCCAGGGGGTTCGGTCCCTTGGAGGGGGCACTGAAGCTTTCTTT. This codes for CASSRPQGVRSLGGGTEAFF.

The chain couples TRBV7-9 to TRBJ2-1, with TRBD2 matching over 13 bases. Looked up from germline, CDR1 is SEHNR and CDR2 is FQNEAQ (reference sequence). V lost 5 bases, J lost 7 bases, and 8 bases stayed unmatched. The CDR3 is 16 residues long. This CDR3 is CASSTGTSGTVNEQFF. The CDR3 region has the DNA TGTGCCAGCAGCACCGGGACTAGCGGGACTGTGAATGAGCAGTTCTTC.

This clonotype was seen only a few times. DNA for the CDR3: TGTGCCAGCAGTCGGCTAGCGGCCGCGGGCAATGAGCAGTTCTTC. It specifies CASSRLAAAGNEQFF. This sequence joins TRBV12-3 or TRBV12-4 and TRBJ2-1; 7 bases line up with TRBD2. There are 15 residues in the CDR3. The ends lost 5 bases at V and 6 bases at J; junction bases unmatched: 10.

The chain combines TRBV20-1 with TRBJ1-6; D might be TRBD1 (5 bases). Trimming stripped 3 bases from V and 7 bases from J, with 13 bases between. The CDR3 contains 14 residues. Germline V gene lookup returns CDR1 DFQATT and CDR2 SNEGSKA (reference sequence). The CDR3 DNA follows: TGCAGTGCTAGTTGGGCGACAGAGAATTCACCCCTCCACTTT. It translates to CSASWATENSPLHF.

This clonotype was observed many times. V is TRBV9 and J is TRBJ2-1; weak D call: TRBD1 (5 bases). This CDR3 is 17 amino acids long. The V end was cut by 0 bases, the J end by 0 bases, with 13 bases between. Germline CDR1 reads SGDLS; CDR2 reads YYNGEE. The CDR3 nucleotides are TGTGCCAGCAGCGTAGAATTAGGACATAGCTCCTACAATGAGCAGTTCTTC. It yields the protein CASSVELGHSSYNEQFF.

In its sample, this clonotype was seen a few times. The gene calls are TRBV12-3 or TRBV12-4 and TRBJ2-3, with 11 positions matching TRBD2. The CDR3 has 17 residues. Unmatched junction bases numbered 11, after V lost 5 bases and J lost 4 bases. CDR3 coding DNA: TGTGCCAGCAGTCCCCTAGCGGGAGGAGGCGCCCCAGATACGCAGTATTTT. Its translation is CASSPLAGGGAPDTQYF.

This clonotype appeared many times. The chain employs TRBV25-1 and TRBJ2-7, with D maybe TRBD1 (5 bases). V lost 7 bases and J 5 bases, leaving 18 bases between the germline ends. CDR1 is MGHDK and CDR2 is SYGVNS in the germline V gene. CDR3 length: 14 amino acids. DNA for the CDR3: TGTGCCAGCAATTCCGGCCAGGGCCGAAACGAGCAGTACTTC. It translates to CASNSGQGRNEQYF.

For the CDR3, the DNA is TGTGCCAGCAGCTTGGGTCAGGGGGGATTTTCCAATCAGCCCCAGCATTTT. Its protein is CASSLGQGGFSNQPQHF. The V and J genes are TRBV5-6 and TRBJ1-5, with 7 bases matching TRBD1. The CDR3 sequence is 17 residues long. CDR1 is SGHDT and CDR2 is YYEEEE in the germline V gene. The V and J ends lost 0 bases and 3 bases, in that order; junction bases with no gene match: 9.

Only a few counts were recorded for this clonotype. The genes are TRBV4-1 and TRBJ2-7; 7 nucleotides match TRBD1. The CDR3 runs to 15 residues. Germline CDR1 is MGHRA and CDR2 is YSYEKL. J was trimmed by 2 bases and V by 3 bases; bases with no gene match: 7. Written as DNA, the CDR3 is TGCGCCAGCAGCCATCCCGGACAGGAGGCCTACGAGCAGTACTTC. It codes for CASSHPGQEAYEQYF.

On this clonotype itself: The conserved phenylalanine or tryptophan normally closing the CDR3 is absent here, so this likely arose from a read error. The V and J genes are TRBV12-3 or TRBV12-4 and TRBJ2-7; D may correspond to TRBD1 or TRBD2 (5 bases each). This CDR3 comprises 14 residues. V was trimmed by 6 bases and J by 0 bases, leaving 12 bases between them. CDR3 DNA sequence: TGTGCCAGCAGCCCGGGACCAGACTCCTACGAGCAGTACTTG. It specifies CASSPGPDSYEQYL.

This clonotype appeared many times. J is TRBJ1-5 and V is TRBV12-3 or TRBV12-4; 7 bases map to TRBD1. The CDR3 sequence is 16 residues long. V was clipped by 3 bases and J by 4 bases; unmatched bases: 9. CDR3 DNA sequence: TGTGCCAGCAGTTTTAAGGGGGCTGTGGGGAATCAGCCCCAGCATTTT. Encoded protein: CASSFKGAVGNQPQHF.

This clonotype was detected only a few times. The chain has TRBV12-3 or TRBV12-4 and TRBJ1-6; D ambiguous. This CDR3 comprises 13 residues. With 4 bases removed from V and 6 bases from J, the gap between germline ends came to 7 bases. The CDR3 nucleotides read TGTGCCAGCAGTTCGCTCCTTAATTCACCCCTCCACTTT. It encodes CASSSLLNSPLHF.

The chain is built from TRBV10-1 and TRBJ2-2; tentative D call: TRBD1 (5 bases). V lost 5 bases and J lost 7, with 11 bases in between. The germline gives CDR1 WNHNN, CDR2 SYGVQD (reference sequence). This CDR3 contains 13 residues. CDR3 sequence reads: CASSQGLIGELFF. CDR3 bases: TGCGCCAGCAGTCAGGGCCTGATCGGGGAGCTGTTTTTT.

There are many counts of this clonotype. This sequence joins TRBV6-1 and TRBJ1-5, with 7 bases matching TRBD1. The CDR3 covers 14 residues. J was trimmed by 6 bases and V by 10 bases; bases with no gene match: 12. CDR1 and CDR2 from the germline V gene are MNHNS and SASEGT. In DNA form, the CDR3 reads TGTGCCACCGATCTCACAGGGGAAGGTCAGCCCCAGCATTTT. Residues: CATDLTGEGQPQHF.

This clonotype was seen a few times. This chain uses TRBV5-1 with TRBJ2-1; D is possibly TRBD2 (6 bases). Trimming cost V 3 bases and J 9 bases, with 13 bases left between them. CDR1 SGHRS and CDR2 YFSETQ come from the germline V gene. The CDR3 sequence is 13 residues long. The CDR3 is CASSSPRDLEQFF. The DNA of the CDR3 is TGCGCCAGCAGCTCTCCGCGGGATCTTGAGCAGTTCTTC.

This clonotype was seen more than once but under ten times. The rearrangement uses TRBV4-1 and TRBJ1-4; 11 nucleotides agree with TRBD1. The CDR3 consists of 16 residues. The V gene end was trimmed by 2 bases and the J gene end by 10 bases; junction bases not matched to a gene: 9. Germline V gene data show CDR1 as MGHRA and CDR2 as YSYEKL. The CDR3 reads CASSQPRDRGYGKLFF. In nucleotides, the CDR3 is TGCGCCAGCAGCCAACCCCGGGACAGGGGGTACGGAAAACTGTTTTTT.

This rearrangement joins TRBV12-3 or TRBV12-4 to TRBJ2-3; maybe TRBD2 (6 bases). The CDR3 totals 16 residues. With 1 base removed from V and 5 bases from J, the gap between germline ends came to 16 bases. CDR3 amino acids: CASSLELGGMRDTQYF. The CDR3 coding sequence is TGTGCCAGCAGTTTAGAGTTGGGCGGGATGAGAGATACGCAGTATTTT.

The CDR3 reads CASRQEKNTEAFF. The CDR3, as DNA: TGCGCCAGCAGACAGGAGAAGAACACTGAAGCTTTCTTT. The V gene is TRBV5-1, the J gene TRBJ1-1, with a weak D call TRBD1 (5 bases). This CDR3 region has 13 residues. Germline lookup yields CDR1 SGHRS and CDR2 YFSETQ. V was pared by 5 bases and J by 1 base, with 9 bases between.

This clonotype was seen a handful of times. The CDR3 reads CATGPHGDTGEKLFF. Written as DNA, the CDR3 is TGTGCCACGGGACCCCACGGCGATACGGGTGAAAAACTGTTTTTT. The chain is built from TRBV15 and TRBJ1-4; TRBD1 is a possible D gene (5 bases). CDR1 LNHNV and CDR2 YYDKDF come from the germline V gene (reference sequence). This CDR3 is 15 amino acids long. V lost 9 bases, J lost 7 bases, and 21 bases lay in between.

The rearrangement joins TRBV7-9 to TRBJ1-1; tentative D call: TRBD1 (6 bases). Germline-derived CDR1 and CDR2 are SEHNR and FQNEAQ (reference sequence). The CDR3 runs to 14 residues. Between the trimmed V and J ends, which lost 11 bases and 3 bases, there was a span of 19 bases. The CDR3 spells CAARSAGDDTEAFF. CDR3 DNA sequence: TGTGCCGCCCGGTCGGCAGGGGACGACACTGAAGCTTTCTTT.

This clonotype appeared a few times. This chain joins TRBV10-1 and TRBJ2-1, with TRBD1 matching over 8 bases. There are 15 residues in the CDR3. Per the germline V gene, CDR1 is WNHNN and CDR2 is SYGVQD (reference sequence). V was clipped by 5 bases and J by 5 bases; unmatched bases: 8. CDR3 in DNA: TGCGCCAGCAGTTCCCCCGGGACAGGCGACAATGAGCAGTTCTTC. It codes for CASSSPGTGDNEQFF.

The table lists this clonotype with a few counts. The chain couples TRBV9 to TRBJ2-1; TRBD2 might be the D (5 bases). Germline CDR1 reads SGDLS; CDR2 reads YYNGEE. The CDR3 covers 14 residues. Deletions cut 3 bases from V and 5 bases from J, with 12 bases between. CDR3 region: CASSDRGWDNEQFF. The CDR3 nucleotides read TGTGCCAGCAGCGACAGAGGGTGGGACAATGAGCAGTTCTTC.

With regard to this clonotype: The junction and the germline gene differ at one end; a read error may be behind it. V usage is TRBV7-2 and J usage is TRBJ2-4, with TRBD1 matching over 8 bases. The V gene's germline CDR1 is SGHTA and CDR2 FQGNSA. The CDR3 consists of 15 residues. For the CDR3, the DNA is TGTGCCAGCAGCACTCGGGCGACAGGGGAGGAAAGTGCGCACTTC. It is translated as CASSTRATGEESAHF.

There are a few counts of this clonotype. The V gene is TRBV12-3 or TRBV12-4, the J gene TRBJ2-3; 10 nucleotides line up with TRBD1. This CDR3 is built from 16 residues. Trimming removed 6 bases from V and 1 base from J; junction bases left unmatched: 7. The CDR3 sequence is CASSPPGTGGTDTQYF. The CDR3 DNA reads TGTGCCAGCAGCCCCCCCGGGACAGGGGGCACAGATACGCAGTATTTT.

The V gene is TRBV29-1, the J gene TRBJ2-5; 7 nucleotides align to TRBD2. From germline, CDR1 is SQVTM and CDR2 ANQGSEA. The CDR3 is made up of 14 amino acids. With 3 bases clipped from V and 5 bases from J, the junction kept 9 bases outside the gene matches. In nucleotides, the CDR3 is TGCAGCGTTGATCTAGGACTAGGGGTGGAGACCCAGTACTTC. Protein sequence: CSVDLGLGVETQYF. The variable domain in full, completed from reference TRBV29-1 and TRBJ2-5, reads SAVISQKPSRDICQRGTSLTIQCQVDSQVTMMFWYRQQPGQSLTLIATANQGSEATYESGFVIDKFPISRPNLTFSTLTVSNMSPEDSSIYLCSVDLGLGVETQYFGPGTRLLVL.

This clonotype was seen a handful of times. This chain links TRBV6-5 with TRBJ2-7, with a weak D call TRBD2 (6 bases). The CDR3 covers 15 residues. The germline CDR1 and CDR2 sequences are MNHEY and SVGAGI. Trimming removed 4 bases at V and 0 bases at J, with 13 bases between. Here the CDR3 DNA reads TGTGCCAGCAGTTTCCGGGACTCCAGCTCCTACGAGCAGTACTTC. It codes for CASSFRDSSSYEQYF.

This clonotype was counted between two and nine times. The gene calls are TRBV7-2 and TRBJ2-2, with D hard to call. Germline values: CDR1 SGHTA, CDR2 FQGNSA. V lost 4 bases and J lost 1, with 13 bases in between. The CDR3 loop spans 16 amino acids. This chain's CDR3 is CASSSNLPMNTGELFF. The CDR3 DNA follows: TGTGCCAGCAGCTCCAACTTACCAATGAACACCGGGGAGCTGTTTTTT.